Listed here is a single T cell receptor (beta chain). Its antigen is not identified. Generated by immunoSEQ multiplex PCR, the TCRdb table keeps only in-frame clones and is missing some. The data hold approximately 220,000 clones, with about 93% observed a single time. Germline V CDR1 and CDR2: MNHEY, SVGAGI. This CDR3 is 15 amino acids long. V gave up 7 bases and J gave up 7 bases; unmatched junction bases: 12. These data are taken from a study of T cell responses to AZD1222 COVID-19 vaccine. Broader study findings: Repertoires were sampled only after the peak T cell response. An increase in Spike-specific TCR breadth and depth was observed after two AZD1222 doses.

V is TRBV6-5 and J is TRBJ2-1, with 8 bases fitting TRBD2. The material was peripheral blood, obtained on day 0 of MenACWY control vaccination. The receptor was isolated from an adult in good health. In DNA, the CDR3 is TGTGCCAGCAACGGGGGGACTAGAGTCTCTAATGAGCAGTTCTTC. Protein product: CASNGGTRVSNEQFF.